The T cell receptor (beta chain) described here comes from a study of T cell changes during pregnancy in multiple sclerosis (dated by TCRdb to the late 2010s). In the study overall: The study looked at changes in the T cell repertoire across pregnancy in women with multiple sclerosis.

The library was obtained by the immunoSEQ multiplex PCR assay. In TCRdb, the immuneACCESS table is reduced to in-frame sequences with V and J assigned. These tables do not hold every clone; where another copy was compared, an unresolved V gene accounts for under half, and the others remain unexplained. The sample table lists about 67,000 clones, roughly nine tenths of them with a count of one. 1.4% to 1.5% of the sample goes to the ten largest clones. According to the germline V gene, CDR1 reads KGHSH and CDR2 reads LQKENI. Relative to germline, V is 1 base shorter and J is 3 bases shorter, with 7 bases between their ends. The CDR3 measures 13 amino acids from cysteine to phenylalanine. Only the CDR3 DNA stays, 39 bases, in frame from base 1. In the case of this clone: Its target antigen remains unknown. Per-base qualities were not stored, and no clone one base away is much larger.

The chain was built from TRBV18 and TRBJ2-7; TRBD1 could be the D gene, as 6 bases match. The starting material was peripheral blood, obtained in the third trimester of pregnancy. This TCR derives from a female donor with multiple sclerosis, enrolled in a pregnancy study. The CDR3 here reads CASSPRTDYEQYF. The DNA sequence is TGTGCCAGCTCACCACGGACAGACTACGAGCAGTACTTC. The variable domain in full, with residues beyond the CDR3 obtained from the reference TRBV18 and TRBJ2-7 genes, is NAGVMQNPRHLVRRRGQEARLRCSPMKGHSHVYWYRQLPEEGLKFMVYLQKENIIDESGMPKERFSAEFPKEGPSILRIQQVVRGDSAAYFCASSPRTDYEQYFGPGTRLTVT.